This T cell receptor (beta chain) stems from a study of vaccination and CD4 T cells after COVID-19. About the research overall: Each post-COVID sample was drawn after diagnosis, and the median interval was roughly 100 days (range 35 to 161). The cells in question were stimulated using overlapping spike peptides derived from SARS-CoV-2, HCoV-NL63, HCoV-OC43 and HCoV-229E. Study-level results: Convalescent patients were relatively few, and early post-infection timepoints were missing.

Scientists ran DNA taken from cultured CD4+ T cells through the Oncomine TCR Beta short-read assay for sequencing. TCRdb re-called the PCR reads through MiXCR, storing one row per CDR3 protein. The sample lists 2,000 to 2,500 distinct CDR3 sequences, 20% to 25% occurring once. A remark on this clonotype: As yet, its antigen is unknown.

The treatment: approximately 9-day PBMC culture with coronavirus spike peptide pools or control peptides (ViraFEST assay). CD4+ T cells that came from the unexposed donor were collected before the COVID-19 pandemic (2011-2018). The probes, which were SARS-CoV-2 S/N and four cold-coronavirus spikes, were applied to unexposed-donor CD4+ T cells, cells permitting. Sequencing used CD4+ T cells from blood, cultured in vitro. This receptor was identified in a human donor in good health.

CDR3 amino acids: CASSDTGNPYEQYF. The CDR3 DNA sequence: TGTGCCAGCAGTGACACCGGTAACCCCTACGAGCAGTACTTC. This chain links TRBV25-1 with TRBJ2-7; unclear D gene. The CDR3 is 14 residues long. Germline V gene sequence: CDR1 MGHDK, CDR2 SYGVNS. Trimming cost V 3 bases and J 2 bases, with 11 bases left between them.